The entry that follows covers one TCR beta chain sequence. Its antigen remains unknown. The entry originates in a study of CD8 T cells in ankylosing spondylitis. Overall study results and limits: Earlier studies detected some motif variants in reactive arthritis synovial fluid and blood. Seemingly distinctive of ankylosing spondylitis blood was a TCR beta motif formed by eight highly homologous variants. The authors reported significant enrichment of disease-linked clones in matched ankylosing spondylitis synovial fluid.

As the method for making TCR beta libraries, quantitative 5'-RACE with molecular barcodes was used. TCRdb re-called the 5' RACE reads through MiXCR, storing one row per CDR3 protein. The sample has some 130,000 distinct CDR3 sequences, 12% to 15% seen once. This CDR3 has 15 amino acids. Looked up from germline, CDR1 is MNHEY and CDR2 is SVGAGI. With 3 bases clipped from V and 2 bases from J, the junction kept 5 bases outside the gene matches. Sequenced material: blood, either unsorted or a sorted T cell fraction (not recorded which). The genes are TRBV6-5 and TRBJ2-3; 7 positions match TRBD2. The sequence was obtained from a female donor with ankylosing spondylitis or in good health (not recorded which). This CDR3 is CASSYGGGNTDTQYF. For the CDR3, the DNA is TGTGCCAGCAGTTATGGCGGGGGAAACACAGATACGCAGTATTTT.